The entry below describes one T cell receptor beta chain. Its target is unknown. The data were taken from a study of human T cells and chemical hapten exposure. Study results and limitations: Versus controls, expanded TCRs had significantly more large CDR3 similarity clusters. Since the donors had alopecia, their immune response may not be the same as that of healthy people.

The CDR3 contains 15 residues. Per the germline V gene, CDR1 is SGHTA and CDR2 is FQGNSA. Trimming stripped 1 base from V and 3 bases from J, with 11 bases between. During construction of the library, unique molecular identifiers were attached to individual cDNA molecules for quantitative, reproducible TCR counting. TCRdb re-called the RACE reads with MiXCR, one entry per CDR3 protein. There are about 120,000 distinct CDR3 sequences in the sample; about 13% occur only once, and around 2.7% lies in the top ten. Time point: pre-sensitization, week 0. Indicated treatment: therapeutic diphenylcyclopropenone sensitization with weekly scalp DPC.

The rearrangement links TRBV7-2 to TRBJ2-3, with D possibly TRBD2 on 5 matching bases. The receptor's source is a woman aged 18-30 years with alopecia areata. Some clones in this sample may be carry-over from other donors' samples. The source material was whole blood, sampled in connection with sensitization to the hapten diphenylcyclopropenone (DPC). CDR3: CASSLGPSGTDTQYF. In DNA, the CDR3 is TGTGCCAGCAGCTTAGGGCCATCGGGGACAGATACGCAGTATTTT.